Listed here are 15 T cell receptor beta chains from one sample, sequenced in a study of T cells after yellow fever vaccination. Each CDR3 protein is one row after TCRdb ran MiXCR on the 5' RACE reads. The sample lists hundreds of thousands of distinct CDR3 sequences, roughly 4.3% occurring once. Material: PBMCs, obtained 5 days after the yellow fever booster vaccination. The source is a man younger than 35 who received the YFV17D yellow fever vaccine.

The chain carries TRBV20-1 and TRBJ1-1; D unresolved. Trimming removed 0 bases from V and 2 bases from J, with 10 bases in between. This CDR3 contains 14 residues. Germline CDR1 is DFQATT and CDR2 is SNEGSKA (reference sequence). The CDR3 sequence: CSARDFAVNTEAFF. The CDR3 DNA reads TGCAGTGCTAGAGATTTCGCGGTTAACACTGAAGCTTTCTTT.

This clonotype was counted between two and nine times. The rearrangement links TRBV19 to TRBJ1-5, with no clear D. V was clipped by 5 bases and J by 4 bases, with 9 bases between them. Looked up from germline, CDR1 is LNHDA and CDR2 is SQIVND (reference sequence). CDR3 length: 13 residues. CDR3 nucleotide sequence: TGTGCCAGTAGTCCTGGCGCAAATCAGCCCCAGCATTTT. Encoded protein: CASSPGANQPQHF.

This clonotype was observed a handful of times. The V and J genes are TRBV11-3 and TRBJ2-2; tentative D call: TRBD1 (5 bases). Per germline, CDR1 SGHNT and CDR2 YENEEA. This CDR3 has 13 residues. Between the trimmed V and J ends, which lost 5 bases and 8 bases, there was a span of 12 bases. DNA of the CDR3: TGTGCCAGCAGCCTCGGACACTCTGGGGAGCTGTTTTTT. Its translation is CASSLGHSGELFF.

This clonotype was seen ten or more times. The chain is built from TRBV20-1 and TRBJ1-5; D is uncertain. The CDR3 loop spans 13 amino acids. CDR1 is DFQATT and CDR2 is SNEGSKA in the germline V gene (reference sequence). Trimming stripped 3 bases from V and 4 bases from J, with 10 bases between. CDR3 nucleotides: TGCAGTGCTAGGGTCAGTCTGAATCAGCCCCAGCATTTT. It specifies CSARVSLNQPQHF.

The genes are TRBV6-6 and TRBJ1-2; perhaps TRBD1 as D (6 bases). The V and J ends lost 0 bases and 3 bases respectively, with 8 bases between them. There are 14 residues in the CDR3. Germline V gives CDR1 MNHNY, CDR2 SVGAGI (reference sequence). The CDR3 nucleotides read TGTGCCAGCAGTTACTCACAGGGTCACTATGGCTACACCTTC. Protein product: CASSYSQGHYGYTF.

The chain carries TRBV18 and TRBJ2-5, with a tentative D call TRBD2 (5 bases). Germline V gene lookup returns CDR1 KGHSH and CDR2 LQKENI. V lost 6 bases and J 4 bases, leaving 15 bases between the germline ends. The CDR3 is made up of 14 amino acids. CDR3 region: CASSLLEIRETQYF. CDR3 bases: TGTGCCAGCTCGCTACTAGAAATTCGAGAGACCCAGTACTTC. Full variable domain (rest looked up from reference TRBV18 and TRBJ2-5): NAGVMQNPRHLVRRRGQEARLRCSPMKGHSHVYWYRQLPEEGLKFMVYLQKENIIDESGMPKERFSAEFPKEGPSILRIQQVVRGDSAAYFCASSLLEIRETQYFGPGTRLLVL.

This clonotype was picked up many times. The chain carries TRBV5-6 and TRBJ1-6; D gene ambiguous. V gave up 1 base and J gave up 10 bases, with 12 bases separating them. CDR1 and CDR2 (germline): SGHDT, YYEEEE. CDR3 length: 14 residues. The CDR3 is CASSLRQPGSPLHF. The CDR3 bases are TGTGCCAGCAGCTTGCGTCAGCCCGGCTCACCCCTCCACTTT.

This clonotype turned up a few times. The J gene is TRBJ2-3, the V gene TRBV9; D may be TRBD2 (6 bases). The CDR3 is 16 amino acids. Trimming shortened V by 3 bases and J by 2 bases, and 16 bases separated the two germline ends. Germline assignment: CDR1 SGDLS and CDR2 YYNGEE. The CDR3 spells CASSATSNPHTDTQYF. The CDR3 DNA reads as TGTGCCAGCAGCGCCACTAGCAATCCCCACACAGATACGCAGTATTTT.

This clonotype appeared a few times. The CDR3 here is CSVGRTSYEQYF. The CDR3 DNA reads TGCAGCGTGGGACGGACCTCCTACGAGCAGTACTTC. V usage is TRBV29-1 and J usage is TRBJ2-7; D tentatively fits TRBD1 or TRBD2 (5 bases each). The CDR3 sequence is 12 residues long. From germline, CDR1 is SQVTM and CDR2 ANQGSEA. The ends were cut back, 6 bases at V and 0 bases at J, with 9 bases in the middle.

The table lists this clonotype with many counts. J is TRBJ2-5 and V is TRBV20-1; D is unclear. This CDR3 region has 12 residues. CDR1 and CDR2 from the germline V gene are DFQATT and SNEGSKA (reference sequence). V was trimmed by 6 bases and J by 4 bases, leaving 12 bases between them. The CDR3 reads CSAPRPGETQYF. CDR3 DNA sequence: TGCAGTGCCCCCAGGCCTGGAGAGACCCAGTACTTC.

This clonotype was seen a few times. The chain's CDR3 is CASSPRSPGLGTGELFF. The CDR3 coding sequence is TGTGCCAGCAGCCCCCGTTCGCCGGGACTAGGCACCGGGGAGCTGTTTTTT. The chain uses TRBV9 and TRBJ2-2; TRBD2 agrees at 8 bases. CDR3 length: 17 residues. Germline trimming cut 4 bases from V and 4 bases from J; bases unmatched to any gene: 12. Germline V lookup: CDR1 SGDLS, CDR2 YYNGEE.

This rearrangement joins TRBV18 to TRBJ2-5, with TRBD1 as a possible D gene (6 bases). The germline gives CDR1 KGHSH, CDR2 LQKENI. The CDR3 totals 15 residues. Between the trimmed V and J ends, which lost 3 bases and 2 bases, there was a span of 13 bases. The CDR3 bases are TGTGCCAGCTCACCCCGTCAGGGGTATCAAGAGACCCAGTACTTC. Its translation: CASSPRQGYQETQYF.

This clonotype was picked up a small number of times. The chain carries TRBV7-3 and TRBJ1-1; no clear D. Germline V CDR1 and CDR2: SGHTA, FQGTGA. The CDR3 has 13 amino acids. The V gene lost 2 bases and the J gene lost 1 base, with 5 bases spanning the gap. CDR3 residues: CASSLHWNTEAFF. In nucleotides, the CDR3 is TGTGCCAGCAGCTTACATTGGAACACTGAAGCTTTCTTT.

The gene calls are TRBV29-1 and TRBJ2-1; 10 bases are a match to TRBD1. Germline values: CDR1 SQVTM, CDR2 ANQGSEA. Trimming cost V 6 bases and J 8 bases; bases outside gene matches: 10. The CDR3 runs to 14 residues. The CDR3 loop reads CSVGGTGERYEQFF. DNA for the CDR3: TGCAGCGTGGGCGGGACAGGGGAACGGTATGAGCAGTTCTTC.

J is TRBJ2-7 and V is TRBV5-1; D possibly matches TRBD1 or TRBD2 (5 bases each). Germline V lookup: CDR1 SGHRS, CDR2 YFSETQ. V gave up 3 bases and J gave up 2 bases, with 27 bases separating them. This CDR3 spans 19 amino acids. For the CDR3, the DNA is TGCGCCAGCAGCTCCCCTACGGGTGTGGGGGTTTCCGCTACCTACGAGCAGTACTTC. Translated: CASSSPTGVGVSATYEQYF.